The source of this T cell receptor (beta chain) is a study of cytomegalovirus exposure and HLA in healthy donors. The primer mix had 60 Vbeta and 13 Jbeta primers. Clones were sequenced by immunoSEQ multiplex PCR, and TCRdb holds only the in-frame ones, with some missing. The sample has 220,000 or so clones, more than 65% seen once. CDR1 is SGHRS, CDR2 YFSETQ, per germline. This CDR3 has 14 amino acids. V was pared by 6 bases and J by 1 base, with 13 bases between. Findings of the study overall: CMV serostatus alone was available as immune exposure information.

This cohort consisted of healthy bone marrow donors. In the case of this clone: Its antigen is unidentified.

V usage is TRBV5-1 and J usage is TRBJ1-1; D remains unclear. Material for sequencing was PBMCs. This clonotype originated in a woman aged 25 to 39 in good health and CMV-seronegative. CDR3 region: CASTRFGPNTEAFF. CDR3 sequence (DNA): TGCGCCAGCACCCGTTTTGGGCCGAACACTGAAGCTTTCTTT.